What follows describes a single TCR beta chain. The entry originates in a study of blood T cell repertoires in COVID-19. Study overall: The study drew acute and convalescent COVID-19 samples from the United States, Italy and Spain. PBMCs, B-cell-depleted T cells, or T cells provided the cDNA or gDNA that made up the material.

Original analysis: Estimation of nucleated cell counts relied on the amplification of reference gene primers. Some clones are missing from TCRdb's copy, which holds only in-frame ones; the method was immunoSEQ multiplex PCR. Clonal size and the V and J genes are those of that table, whereas D and trimming came from the DNA. In the table there are roughly 200,000 clones, roughly 86% of which are singletons. Trimming took off 12 bases at V and 5 bases at J, with 12 bases between the two ends. This CDR3 region has 12 residues. Germline V CDR1 and CDR2: KGHDR, SFDVKD. The source material was peripheral blood. This sequence originates from a man aged 18 to 30 with active or convalescent COVID-19. This sequence joins TRBV24-1 and TRBJ2-2, with D perhaps matching TRBD2 (6 bases). The CDR3 DNA reads as TGTGCCTCAGCAGGGAGGACCGGGGAGCTGTTTTTT. Translated, it gives CASAGRTGELFF.